This T cell receptor (beta chain) stems from a study of blood T cells in healthy people across ages. Study background: Template switching recovered approximately one barcoded beta molecule for every two T cells.

With a J-beta primer mix and a sample-barcoded 5' primer, a second PCR ran about 6 to 11 cycles. TCRdb processed the 5' RACE reads anew with MiXCR; each CDR3 protein has one entry. The sample has more than 750,000 distinct CDR3 sequences, approximately 32% seen once. General observations from the study: Observed TCR beta diversity per million T cells went down as age went up. This fall followed a roughly linear course with age. The long-lived group displayed more naive CD4+ cells, plus higher diversity, than the aged donors did.

V was clipped by 8 bases and J by 6 bases, with 17 bases between them. The germline V gene encodes CDR1 MDHEN and CDR2 SYDVKM. This CDR3 contains 13 residues. This clonotype was counted between two and nine times. Its specificity is unknown. These data also featured in a second study, about T cells of mothers and their children. That source adds: Mothers and children who were related shared slightly more overlap than unrelated pairs, but not significantly more.

V and J are TRBV28 and TRBJ2-7; perhaps TRBD1 as D (6 bases). Material: blood. The sequence was collected from a woman between 40 and 50 years old in good health. This CDR3 is CASRKDRPFEQYF. The CDR3 nucleotides read TGTGCCAGCCGGAAGGACAGACCCTTCGAGCAGTACTTC. The entire variable domain, with the rest obtained from reference TRBV28 and TRBJ2-7, is as follows: DVKVTQSSRYLVKRTGEKVFLECVQDMDHENMFWYRQDPGLGLRLIYFSYDVKMKEKGDIPEGYSVSREKKERFSLILESASTNQTSMYLCASRKDRPFEQYFGPGTRLTVT.